This T cell receptor (beta chain) was sequenced in a study of shared clonotypes between healthy human individuals (dated by TCRdb to the early 2020s). At the level of the whole study: Three men and a couple of women, aged 18 to 49 years, made up the cohort. For each donor, CD4 naive and CD4 memory were each given three plates, CD8 naive was given two plates, and CD8 memory was given one plate. The study deeply sequenced blood TCR repertoires of about five healthy adults to estimate repertoire size and the extent of clonotype sharing between individuals. To increase sequencing depth and limit assay-specific biases, different laboratories used diverse techniques to prepare libraries and sequence TCR repertoires. Per donor, leukapheresis produced somewhere between about 0.8 and 9 billion PBMCs. Study-wide conclusions, independent of this receptor: Only blood was sampled, and tissue TCR repertoires likely differ from those in blood. The genetic and exposure-history diversity represented was limited by the small number of donors. Compared with non-shared clonotypes, clonotypes shared by all four sorted-subset donors had higher generation probabilities. Pairwise subsampling indicated that sequencing depth was expected to affect the degree of clonotype sharing among donors. Rarefaction of sorted-subset datasets indicated incomplete sequencing despite the large sequencing depth. Naive subsets generally had larger estimated clonotype richness than memory subsets did. Approximately 5% of naive CD4, 3.5% of naive CD8, 2% to 2.5% of memory CD4, and 0.35% to 0.5% of memory CD8 clonotypes were shared across four donors.

Using the deep immunoSEQ assay, multiplex PCR amplified TCR CDR3 regions from genomic DNA. Genomic DNA extracted from each cell subset was distributed evenly over all wells of several immunoSEQ 96-well plates, and each plate served as one replicate. For sorted subsets, each replicate PCR was loaded with roughly 200 ng genomic DNA, equivalent to 25,000 to 35,000 T cell genomes. Purified libraries were quantified with a Qubit 3.0 fluorometer, sized on a Bioanalyzer 2100, and re-quantified with the KAPA Library Quantification kit. Every immunoSEQ 96-well plate was sequenced on a separate single-read 150-cycle Illumina NextSeq 550 flow cell. In the paper's pipeline: Because only junctional sequences without quality scores were contained in the immunoSEQ output, filtering matching that applied to full-length reads could not be performed. Sequences were annotated with PyIR, a Python wrapper for IgBLAST v1.9, using IMGT germline references to assign V/J genes and CDR3. Reads were removed for weak V/J assignments (E-value above 1e-6), missing CDR3, stop codons, out-of-frame junctions, or ambiguous translated residues. V3J clonotypes were defined as sequences sharing the same inferred V gene, J gene, and CDR3 amino acid sequence. To compute the percentage overlap between repertoires, the number of shared unique clonotypes was divided by the size of the smaller repertoire. Repertoire richness was assessed with RTK rarefaction, the Chao1 estimator, and Recon v2.1 estimates of unobserved clonotypes. OLGA was used to compute generation probabilities for all TCRbeta clonotypes that the gDNA method yielded from a handful of donors. The table comes from immuneACCESS by way of TCRdb, which keeps in-frame sequences with V and J called. Part of the clones is missing from these tables; in studies checked, under half for an unresolved V gene and the rest for unknown reasons. That table gives V, J and clone size, and the DNA gave D and trimming. The sample includes about 2.4 million clones, with approximately 93% observed a single time. Together, the top ten hold 0.35% to 0.45% of the sample.

Relative to germline, V is 1 base shorter and J is 5 bases shorter, with 12 bases between their ends. Via the germline V gene (reference sequence), CDR1 is LNHDA and CDR2 SQIVND. The CDR3 spans 15 residues, from the cysteine through the phenylalanine. Only CDR3 DNA is held: 45 bases, read in frame from base 1. As for this clone: Its specific antigen is unknown. No base quality information exists; no much larger clone differs at one position.

Healthy HIV-negative adults with no recently reported acute infections or vaccinations were included as donors. Every donor was a Caucasian adult residing in Nashville, Tennessee, USA. CD4+ T cells were enriched through magnetic negative selection, after which naive cells were positively selected on CD45RA and the remaining negative fraction served as the memory subset. Blood was collected by leukapheresis, and PBMCs were isolated by Ficoll-Histopaque density gradient centrifugation and then cryopreserved in liquid nitrogen vapor phase. Purity and quantity of every magnetically sorted T cell population were checked by analytical flow cytometry. Genomic DNA was isolated from each sorted fraction and quantified by UV absorbance on a Nanodrop 2000c.

The chain links TRBV19 with TRBJ1-5; the D gene cannot be resolved reliably. This receptor was obtained from a man aged 18 to 30 in good health. Some clones in this sample may be carry-over from other donors' samples. The specimen was naive CD4+ T cells from PBMCs. Interpreted using the paper, the cell subset or site label stands for: CD45RA+ positively selected. The DNA sequence reads TGTGCCAGTAGTATAGCGTCGACACAGTATCAGCCCCAGCATTTT. It encodes CASSIASTQYQPQHF. This CDR3, with the reference TRBV19 and TRBJ1-5 proteins standing in past its ends, gives the full variable domain DGGITQSPKYLFRKEGQNVTLSCEQNLNHDAMYWYRQDPGQGLRLIYYSQIVNDFQKGDIAEGYSVSREKKESFPLTVTSAQKNPTAFYLCASSIASTQYQPQHFGDGTRLSIL.